In this sample, the clone carrying this TCR beta chain turned up a few times. Its antigen is unknown. TCRdb ran MiXCR on the 5' RACE reads and lists one entry per CDR3 protein. The sample consists of under 300,000 distinct CDR3 sequences, roughly a tenth of them appearing once. These data come from a study of CD8 T cells in ankylosing spondylitis. Findings and caveats of the study: One TCR beta motif, made up of roughly eight highly homologous variants, appeared characteristic of ankylosing spondylitis blood.

The CDR3 has 15 amino acids. Germline V lookup: CDR1 DFQATT, CDR2 SNEGSKA (reference sequence). The J segment lost 6 bases and the V segment lost 6 bases, leaving 15 bases of the junction unmatched. The clonotype comes from a male donor with ankylosing spondylitis or in good health (not recorded which). The rearrangement links TRBV20-1 to TRBJ2-3; 7 nucleotides align to TRBD2. The sample was blood, either unsorted or a sorted T cell fraction (not recorded which). CDR3 in DNA: TGCAGTGCGAGGCGGGGCGGGAGAACCCCGGATACGCAGTATTTT. This translates into CSARRGGRTPDTQYF.